Shown below are 26 T cell receptor beta chains from a single sample sequenced in a study of vaccination and CD4 T cells after COVID-19. Antigens for these TCRs are unknown. Treatment indicated: approximately 11-day PBMC culture with coronavirus spike peptide pools or control peptides (ViraFEST assay). Pre-COVID-19 pandemic sampling (2011-2018) yielded the unexposed donor's CD4+ T cells. The Oncomine TCR Beta short-read assay sequenced DNA from cultured CD4+ T cells. MiXCR was run by TCRdb on the PCR reads, yielding one entry per CDR3 protein. The repertoire holds more than 4,500 distinct CDR3 sequences, 25% to 30% seen once, with around a sixth in the top ten. The sample comprised CD4+ T cells from blood, cultured in vitro. These receptors came from a human donor in good health.

This clonotype was counted only a few times. The CDR3 DNA follows: TGCGCCAGCAGAGGGGATCCGAGGGGTGAGCAGTTCTTC. Protein: CASRGDPRGEQFF. This chain uses TRBV10-1 with TRBJ2-1; D may correspond to TRBD1 or TRBD2 (5 bases each). V shed 6 bases and J shed 9 bases, with 15 bases lying between them. Germline V gives CDR1 WNHNN, CDR2 SYGVQD (reference sequence). This CDR3 is built from 13 residues.

This clonotype has more than one count but fewer than ten. The genes are TRBV4-1 and TRBJ1-1, with D tentatively TRBD1 (6 bases). The germline V gene has CDR1 MGHRA and CDR2 YSYEKL. The CDR3 is 15 residues long. Trimming pared 5 bases from V and 0 bases from J, leaving 13 bases between. The CDR3 is CASSRQDGMNTEAFF. For the CDR3, the DNA is TGCGCCAGCAGCAGACAGGACGGTATGAACACTGAAGCTTTCTTT.

The rearrangement uses TRBV12-1 and TRBJ1-1; the table names TRBD1, a call not compared with the DNA. TRBV12-1 is described as a pseudogene. The CDR3 loop spans 14 amino acids. CDR3 DNA sequence: TGTGCCAGCAGCTTTCAAGACAGGCCGGTTGAAGCTTTCTTT. Its protein product is CASSFQDRPVEAFF.

This chain joins TRBV7-3 and TRBJ1-1; the D gene is possibly TRBD1 (5 bases). The germline V gene encodes CDR1 SGHTA and CDR2 FQGTGA. V shed 1 base and J shed 3 bases, with 12 bases lying between them. The CDR3 runs 15 residues. The CDR3 sequence: CASSLILVGDTEAFF. The CDR3 bases are TGTGCCAGCAGCTTAATACTAGTAGGGGACACTGAAGCTTTCTTT.

A few counts support this clonotype. V and J are TRBV30 and TRBJ1-2; D not resolved. Trimming cost V 0 bases and J 2 bases, with 7 bases left between them. Germline CDR1 is GTSNPN and CDR2 is SVGIG (reference sequence). The CDR3 extends over 13 amino acids. CDR3 loop: CAWSVQANYGYTF. The CDR3 DNA is TGTGCCTGGAGTGTACAAGCAAACTATGGCTACACCTTC.

The chain employs TRBV19 and TRBJ1-1; 8 bases match TRBD1. With 5 bases clipped from V and 7 bases from J, the junction kept 9 bases outside the gene matches. Per germline, CDR1 LNHDA and CDR2 SQIVND (reference sequence). This CDR3 spans 14 amino acids. CDR3 bases: TGTGCCAGTAGTCCAGGACAGGGCGGTGGTGAAGCTTTCTTT. Amino acid sequence: CASSPGQGGGEAFF.

In this sample, this clonotype turned up once. The chain joins TRBV3-1 to TRBJ2-6, with D perhaps being TRBD1 or TRBD2 (5 bases each). CDR3 size: 16 residues. V was shortened by 0 bases and J by 0 bases, with 6 bases between the two germline ends. Germline V gene data show CDR1 as LGHDT and CDR2 as YNNKEL (reference sequence). DNA of the CDR3: TGTGCCAGCAGCCAAGATGGGGGCTCTGGGGCCAACGTCCTGACTTTC. This sequence encodes CASSQDGGSGANVLTF.

The chain links TRBV20-1 to TRBJ2-4; no clear D. V was clipped by 3 bases and J by 6 bases, with 9 bases between them. Germline CDR1 is DFQATT and CDR2 is SNEGSKA (reference sequence). CDR3 size: 12 residues. The CDR3 is CSARGTRNIQYF. The DNA of the CDR3 is TGCAGTGCTAGGGGAACGCGAAACATTCAGTACTTC.

In its sample, this clonotype ranks as medium-sized. The V call is TRBV20-1, the J call TRBJ1-2; a possible D gene is TRBD1 (5 bases). V was clipped by 5 bases and J by 5 bases, with 12 bases between them. Germline loops: CDR1 DFQATT, CDR2 SNEGSKA (reference sequence). The CDR3 covers 12 residues. CDR3 loop: CSACGTDYGYTF. The CDR3 coding sequence is TGCAGTGCTTGCGGGACGGATTATGGCTACACCTTC.

In its sample, this clonotype was seen a few times. The gene calls are TRBV7-9 and TRBJ1-1, with 8 bases identical to TRBD1. J gave up 1 base and V 5 bases, and 6 bases lay outside the gene matches. The CDR3 spans 15 residues. Per the germline V gene, CDR1 is SEHNR and CDR2 is FQNEAQ (reference sequence). This CDR3 is CASSQRTGTNTEAFF. The DNA of the CDR3 is TGTGCCAGCAGCCAAAGGACAGGGACGAACACTGAAGCTTTCTTT. The variable domain in full, completed from reference TRBV7-9 and TRBJ1-1, reads DTGVSQNPRHKITKRGQNVTFRCDPISEHNRLYWYRQTLGQGPEFLTYFQNEAQLEKSRLLSDRFSAERPKGSFSTLEIQRTEQGDSAMYLCASSQRTGTNTEAFFGQGTRLTVV.

The chain uses TRBV7-9 and TRBJ2-3; TRBD2 agrees at 9 bases. Germline CDR1 is SEHNR and CDR2 is FQNEAQ (reference sequence). J gave up 2 bases and V 4 bases, and 7 bases lay outside the gene matches. This CDR3 has 16 amino acids. The CDR3 sequence is CASSWKLAGLTDTQYF. The CDR3 DNA follows: TGTGCCAGCAGCTGGAAGCTAGCGGGGCTCACAGATACGCAGTATTTT.

The chain joins TRBV19 to TRBJ1-2; 7 positions agree with TRBD1. V shed 7 bases, J shed 1 base, and the junction held 9 bases outside the gene matches. The germline V gene encodes CDR1 LNHDA and CDR2 SQIVND (reference sequence). This CDR3 has 15 residues. The CDR3 here is CASTGTVSLNYGYTF. Here the CDR3 DNA reads TGTGCCAGTACAGGGACAGTCTCTCTTAACTATGGCTACACCTTC.

This clonotype was picked up a small number of times. The chain links TRBV6-5 to TRBJ1-2; 8 bases agree with TRBD1. CDR1 MNHEY and CDR2 SVGAGI come from the germline V gene. The V and J ends lost 4 bases and 8 bases, in that order; junction bases with no gene match: 12. The CDR3 covers 15 residues. CDR3: CASSSLGQAGLGYTF. The CDR3 region has the DNA TGTGCCAGCAGTTCCTTGGGACAGGCGGGCCTAGGCTACACCTTC.

This clonotype was seen only once. The genes are TRBV19 and TRBJ2-3; TRBD2 aligns across 9 bases. The CDR3 has 13 residues. The germline gives CDR1 LNHDA, CDR2 SQIVND (reference sequence). J gave up 8 bases and V 6 bases, and 6 bases lay outside the gene matches. The CDR3 bases are TGTGCCAGTAGGGCTAGCGGGGACGGTACGCAGTATTTT. This gives the protein CASRASGDGTQYF.

This clonotype was counted a few times. The chain couples TRBV7-8 to TRBJ1-2; 11 positions agree with TRBD1. The CDR3 runs 14 residues. The J segment lost 7 bases and the V segment lost 5 bases, leaving 6 bases of the junction unmatched. The germline V gene has CDR1 SGHVS and CDR2 FQNEAQ. CDR3 coding DNA: TGTGCCAGCAGCCCGGGACAGGGGGTTGGTGGCTACACCTTC. Protein product: CASSPGQGVGGYTF.

V is TRBV7-8 and J is TRBJ1-5; D is uncertain. V lost 1 base, J lost 4 bases, and 8 bases lay in between. The CDR3 runs 14 residues. In germline, CDR1 is SGHVS, CDR2 FQNEAQ. The CDR3 DNA reads TGTGCCAGCAGCTTAGGATCAGAAAATCAGCCCCAGCATTTT. This encodes CASSLGSENQPQHF.

The V and J genes are TRBV5-1 and TRBJ2-7; no clear D. Germline values: CDR1 SGHRS, CDR2 YFSETQ. This CDR3 has 14 amino acids. V was shortened by 0 bases and J by 2 bases, with 9 bases between the two germline ends. CDR3 in amino acids: CASSLATQTYEQYF. The CDR3 coding sequence is TGCGCCAGCAGCTTGGCCACACAGACCTACGAGCAGTACTTC.

This clonotype has just a few counts. V gene TRBV5-6 combines with J gene TRBJ1-2, with 9 bases that match TRBD1. The CDR3 sequence is 13 residues long. V dropped 4 bases and J dropped 6; count of bases not matched to a gene: 4. Germline V lookup: CDR1 SGHDT, CDR2 YYEEEE. CDR3 amino acids: CASSRTGEHGYTF. The CDR3 nucleotides read TGTGCCAGCAGCAGGACAGGGGAGCATGGCTACACCTTC. Together with reference TRBV5-6 and TRBJ1-2, the CDR3 gives the full variable domain: DAGVTQSPTHLIKTRGQQVTLRCSPKSGHDTVSWYQQALGQGPQFIFQYYEEEERQRGNFPDRFSGHQFPNYSSELNVNALLLGDSALYLCASSRTGEHGYTFGSGTRLTVV.

The chain recombines TRBV6-2 or TRBV6-3 with TRBJ2-1; 10 bases line up with TRBD2. The CDR3 covers 13 residues. Germline lookup yields CDR1 MNHEY and CDR2 SVGEGT. V shed 7 bases and J 8 bases; nucleotides not matched to a gene: 5. The chain's CDR3 is CASKERGGDEQFF. CDR3 sequence (DNA): TGTGCCAGCAAGGAGCGGGGGGGCGATGAGCAGTTCTTC.

The rearrangement joins TRBV6-1 to TRBJ1-1, with TRBD1 identical over 7 bases. The junction had 14 bases not matched to a gene; V was cut back by 9 bases and J by 4 bases. The germline V gene encodes CDR1 MNHNS and CDR2 SASEGT. CDR3 length equals 15 residues. DNA of the CDR3: TGTGCCAGTCGTGAACAGGGGTGGCAGATCACTGAAGCTTTCTTT. Amino acid sequence: CASREQGWQITEAFF.

In this sample, this clonotype turned up a few times. The V gene is TRBV6-1, the J gene TRBJ1-1; TRBD1 matches at 7 bases. The CDR3 is made up of 13 amino acids. CDR1 is MNHNS and CDR2 is SASEGT in the germline V gene. V was pared by 8 bases and J by 1 base, with 4 bases of the junction left unmatched. CDR3 protein: CASFYRGNTEAFF. DNA of the CDR3: TGTGCCAGCTTTTACAGGGGGAACACTGAAGCTTTCTTT.

The chain joins TRBV7-9 to TRBJ2-3, with D uncertain. V was shortened by 1 base and J by 5 bases, with 10 bases between the two germline ends. Germline CDR1 reads SEHNR; CDR2 reads FQNEAQ (reference sequence). This CDR3 spans 14 amino acids. As DNA, the CDR3 is TGTGCCAGCAGCTTAGTTGGGGAAGGAGATACGCAGTATTTT. It translates to CASSLVGEGDTQYF.

This clonotype has more than one count but fewer than ten. The chain uses TRBV27 and TRBJ1-1; 9 positions match TRBD1. Germline V lookup: CDR1 MNHEY, CDR2 SMNVEV (reference sequence). V lost 7 bases, J lost 3 bases, and 6 bases stayed unmatched. There are 14 residues in the CDR3. CDR3 nucleotide sequence: TGTGCCAGCACCCGGGGACAGGGAGACACTGAAGCTTTCTTT. This sequence encodes CASTRGQGDTEAFF.

This clonotype was observed a few times. V and J are TRBV20-1 and TRBJ2-7; possibly TRBD1 for D (6 bases). The CDR3 spans 16 residues. The V gene lost 3 bases and the J gene lost 8 bases, with 26 bases spanning the gap. CDR1 and CDR2 (germline): DFQATT, SNEGSKA (reference sequence). The CDR3 reads CSASPQGPSRQGKQYF. The CDR3 DNA follows: TGCAGTGCTAGCCCACAGGGCCCTTCTCGGCAGGGGAAGCAGTACTTC.

This clonotype was detected only a few times. The chain links TRBV6-1 to TRBJ1-6, with 9 bases matching TRBD1. The CDR3 has 16 amino acids. Germline assignment: CDR1 MNHNS and CDR2 SASEGT. V lost 2 bases and J lost 10; bases outside the gene matches: 9. CDR3 protein: CASSEITTGGNSPLHF. As DNA, the CDR3 is TGTGCCAGCAGTGAAATTACGACAGGGGGAAACTCACCCCTCCACTTT.

The chain joins TRBV7-2 to TRBJ1-2, with 11 positions matching TRBD1. V trimming: 2 bases; J trimming: 7 bases; junction bases outside the gene matches: 9. CDR1 is SGHTA, CDR2 FQGNSA, per germline. CDR3 length equals 16 residues. CDR3 protein: CASSLTTGTGGFGYTF. DNA of the CDR3: TGTGCCAGCAGCTTAACAACCGGGACAGGGGGGTTTGGCTACACCTTC.